The count of the clone carrying this T cell receptor (beta chain) is one. Authors' data handling: Amplification of reference gene primers provided the estimated nucleated cell counts. The protocol was immunoSEQ multiplex PCR, while the TCRdb copy is restricted to in-frame clones and leaves out a portion. V and J calls and clone size follow that table, whereas D and trimming were derived from the DNA. The data hold over 50,000 clones, with approximately 84% observed a single time. The CDR3 loop spans 14 amino acids. Trimming removed 4 bases from V and 9 bases from J, with 17 bases in between. Germline-derived CDR1 and CDR2 are SGHRS and YFSETQ. The entry originates in a study of blood T cell repertoires in COVID-19. The wider study: COVID-19 samples from acute and convalescent phases originated in the United States, Italy and Spain. The cDNA or gDNA used as material had been derived from T cells, B-cell-depleted T cells, or PBMCs.

The source material was peripheral blood. The sequence derives from a human donor in a cohort sampled during active COVID-19. The J gene is TRBJ2-1, the V gene TRBV5-1; D is perhaps TRBD1 (5 bases). In DNA, the CDR3 is TGCGCCAGCAGCGACGACACACTCCAGGGTGAGCAGTTCTTC. Its translation is CASSDDTLQGEQFF. Full variable domain (outside the CDR3, taken from reference TRBV5-1 and TRBJ2-1): KAGVTQTPRYLIKTRGQQVTLSCSPISGHRSVSWYQQTPGQGLQFLFEYFSETQRNKGNFPGRFSGRQFSNSRSEMNVSTLELGDSALYLCASSDDTLQGEQFFGPGTRLTVL.